These 26 T cell receptor beta chains came from one sample sequenced in a study of regulatory dendritic cells for organ transplantation (dated by TCRdb to 2017 to 2019). The antigens for these receptors are not known. Sorted T cell subsets were CFSE-labeled and co-cultured for approximately 5 days with allogeneic regulatory or mature dendritic cells at a 1:10 DC:T ratio. The receptor library was made with the immunoSEQ multiplex PCR assay. TCRdb stores this immuneACCESS table with in-frame sequences only. Part of the clones is absent; in the studies checked, under half of the shortfall reflects unresolved V genes, and no reason is known for the rest. Present in this sample are about 11,000 clones, around 75% of which were seen just once. In total, the top ten clones hold 2% to 3% of the sample. Input material: memory CD4+ T cells from blood cultured with regulatory dendritic cells. The label giving this sample's cell subset or site can be read as: CD45RO+ memory T cells. All receptors derive from a human donor in good health.

Written as DNA, the CDR3 is TGTGCCAGCAGCTTACATACAGCAGGACAGGTGAACACTGAAGCTTTCTTT. Protein product: CASSLHTAGQVNTEAFF. This sequence joins TRBV7-9 and TRBJ1-1; 7 nucleotides match TRBD1. With V trimmed by 2 bases and J by 0 bases, 9 bases remained unmatched. The CDR3 has 17 residues. Germline V lookup: CDR1 SEHNR, CDR2 FQNEAQ (reference sequence).

This clone came up a few times. The CDR3 region is CASSDRTSDGETQYF. DNA of the CDR3: TGTGCCAGCAGTGATCGGACTTCCGATGGGGAGACCCAGTACTTC. The chain is built from TRBV2 and TRBJ2-5; D possibly corresponds to TRBD2 (5 bases). The germline CDR1 and CDR2 sequences are SNHLY and FYNNEI. The CDR3 covers 15 residues. V lost 3 bases and J 5 bases, leaving 16 bases between the germline ends.

The gene calls are TRBV19 and TRBJ2-5; D is perhaps TRBD2 (6 bases). The length of the CDR3 is 15 residues. The V end was cut by 5 bases, the J end by 2 bases, with 15 bases between. Germline CDR1 LNHDA, CDR2 SQIVND (reference sequence). The CDR3 DNA reads as TGTGCCAGTAGTCCCTTCCGGGACTTTCAAGAGACCCAGTACTTC. It is translated as CASSPFRDFQETQYF.

This clone was recorded a few times. This chain uses TRBV5-4 with TRBJ1-2; D gene unclear. Trimming left V 3 bases short and J 4 bases short, with 19 bases between. Germline V gene sequence: CDR1 SGHNT, CDR2 YYREEE (reference sequence). This CDR3 region has 16 residues. The CDR3 loop reads CASSSGGISYGYGYTF. CDR3 in DNA: TGTGCCAGCAGCTCCGGTGGTATATCCTATGGCTATGGCTACACCTTC.

V and J are TRBV2 and TRBJ2-1; 7 bases are shared with TRBD2. Trimming took 7 bases from V and 5 from J; bases not matched to a gene: 5. The length of the CDR3 is 13 residues. Germline CDR1 reads SNHLY; CDR2 reads FYNNEI. CDR3: CASNLAENNEQFF. CDR3 nucleotide sequence: TGTGCCAGCAATCTAGCGGAGAACAATGAGCAGTTCTTC.

The chain is built from TRBV5-4 and TRBJ2-5; 13 bases line up with TRBD2. This CDR3 region has 18 residues. J lost 3 bases, V lost 5 bases, and 13 bases had no gene match. Germline loops: CDR1 SGHNT, CDR2 YYREEE (reference sequence). CDR3 loop: CASRPGTSGAIREETQYF. The CDR3 DNA follows: TGTGCCAGCAGGCCTGGGACTAGCGGGGCCATACGTGAAGAGACCCAGTACTTC.

This clone appeared a few times. This chain joins TRBV7-8 and TRBJ1-2; 8 nucleotides agree with TRBD1. This CDR3 has 13 residues. V shed 10 bases, J shed 5 bases, and the junction held 9 bases outside the gene matches. Germline values: CDR1 SGHVS, CDR2 FQNEAQ. The CDR3 loop reads CATRPRTGYGYTF. CDR3 nucleotides: TGTGCCACCCGTCCGAGGACAGGGTATGGCTACACCTTC.

The chain is built from TRBV7-2 and TRBJ1-1; 11 positions agree with TRBD1. The CDR3 is 17 residues long. V lost 0 bases to trimming and J lost 1 base; unmatched junction nucleotides: 4. Germline V CDR1 and CDR2: SGHTA, FQGNSA. The CDR3 DNA sequence: TGTGCCAGCAGCTTAGCGGGACAGGGGGGCCCGAACACTGAAGCTTTCTTT. Translation gives CASSLAGQGGPNTEAFF.

The CDR3 protein is CASSQAHGTQYF. CDR3 nucleotides: TGTGCCAGCAGTCAGGCCCACGGGACCCAGTACTTC. The chain links TRBV28 to TRBJ2-5, with D unresolved. V was shortened by 5 bases and J by 7 bases, with 11 bases between the two germline ends. Germline-derived CDR1 and CDR2 are MDHEN and SYDVKM. The CDR3 sequence is 12 residues long.

This clone was counted only a few times. V and J are TRBV5-1 and TRBJ1-1; 9 nucleotides agree with TRBD1. The CDR3 totals 17 residues. Trimming cost V 3 bases and J 6 bases; bases outside gene matches: 15. Germline V lookup: CDR1 SGHRS, CDR2 YFSETQ. The CDR3 DNA reads TGCGCCAGCAGCTCGGGACAGGGAGTAGGGGCGTCGGCTGAAGCTTTCTTT. This sequence encodes CASSSGQGVGASAEAFF.

V gene TRBV7-9 combines with J gene TRBJ1-1; D is uncertain. V was trimmed by 4 bases and J by 5 bases, leaving 14 bases between them. This CDR3 comprises 14 residues. The germline V gene has CDR1 SEHNR and CDR2 FQNEAQ (reference sequence). CDR3 DNA: TGTGCCAGCAGCTCCGGACTGGCGGGAACTGAAGCTTTCTTT. This translates into CASSSGLAGTEAFF.

The V gene is TRBV7-2, the J gene TRBJ2-7; 7 bases agree with TRBD1. From germline, CDR1 is SGHTA and CDR2 FQGNSA. The CDR3 is made up of 14 amino acids. Trimming took 5 bases from V and 2 from J; bases not matched to a gene: 6. Here the CDR3 DNA reads TGTGCCAGCAGCCAATGGGACAGCGCCTACGAGCAGTACTTC. Its protein is CASSQWDSAYEQYF.

This sequence joins TRBV7-2 and TRBJ2-5; 7 nucleotides align to TRBD1. This CDR3 comprises 15 residues. V shed 1 base and J 4 bases; nucleotides not matched to a gene: 6. CDR1 SGHTA and CDR2 FQGNSA come from the germline V gene. CDR3 coding DNA: TGTGCCAGCAGCTTAGGAGGGGGCGGAGGAGAGACCCAGTACTTC. It encodes CASSLGGGGGETQYF.

The chain recombines TRBV14 with TRBJ2-7; TRBD1 agrees at 7 bases. V was pared by 3 bases and J by 5 bases, with 7 bases of the junction left unmatched. The CDR3 length is 14 residues. Looked up from germline, CDR1 is SGHDN and CDR2 is FVKESK. DNA of the CDR3: TGTGCCAGCAGCCATAACAGGGGCGGCCACGAGCAGTACTTC. This encodes CASSHNRGGHEQYF.

The chain employs TRBV18 and TRBJ2-4, with TRBD1 as a possible D gene (6 bases). Per germline, CDR1 KGHSH and CDR2 LQKENI. V shed 6 bases and J shed 3 bases, with 18 bases lying between them. The CDR3 sequence is 16 residues long. The CDR3 DNA follows: TGTGCCAGCTCCCCGGGGCCGCGGACAGTCAAAAACATTCAGTACTTC. Translation: CASSPGPRTVKNIQYF.

By share, this clone ranks as medium-sized. The rearrangement uses TRBV7-7 and TRBJ2-5; D call uncertain. Looked up from germline, CDR1 is SSHAT and CDR2 is FNYEAQ (reference sequence). V gave up 4 bases and J gave up 1 base, with 10 bases separating them. The CDR3 spans 14 residues. In DNA, the CDR3 is TGTGCCAGCAGCTGGTCTAGAATCCAAGAGACCCAGTACTTC. It codes for CASSWSRIQETQYF.

The chain links TRBV6-5 to TRBJ2-1; 14 bases map to TRBD2. The CDR3 length is 15 residues. The germline gives CDR1 MNHEY, CDR2 SVGAGI. The ends lost 6 bases at V and 9 bases at J; junction bases unmatched: 7. CDR3 residues: CASRPGTSGGTEQFF. As DNA, the CDR3 is TGTGCCAGCAGACCCGGGACTAGCGGGGGTACTGAGCAGTTCTTC.

This sequence joins TRBV6-6 and TRBJ1-2; D is unresolved. The CDR3 spans 12 residues. The germline V gene has CDR1 MNHNY and CDR2 SVGAGI (reference sequence). V lost 5 bases and J lost 8, with 12 bases in between. CDR3 residues: CASSREPGGYTF. Here the CDR3 DNA reads TGTGCCAGCAGTAGGGAGCCGGGGGGCTACACCTTC.

The rearrangement uses TRBV7-2 and TRBJ1-6; D ambiguous. Deletions cut 1 base from V and 4 bases from J, with 11 bases between. This CDR3 spans 16 amino acids. Germline values: CDR1 SGHTA, CDR2 FQGNSA. This CDR3 is CASSLGWARYNSPLHF. CDR3 bases: TGTGCCAGCAGCTTAGGTTGGGCAAGATATAATTCACCCCTCCACTTT.

This clone was detected only a few times. This sequence joins TRBV7-9 and TRBJ1-2; 8 nucleotides agree with TRBD1. The germline V gene has CDR1 SEHNR and CDR2 FQNEAQ (reference sequence). With 5 bases clipped from V and 6 bases from J, the junction kept 8 bases outside the gene matches. The length of the CDR3 is 14 residues. The CDR3 region has the DNA TGTGCCAGCAGCATAGACAGGGGAGGTAATGGCTACACCTTC. This codes for CASSIDRGGNGYTF.

This chain links TRBV7-2 with TRBJ2-3; 8 bases line up with TRBD1. This CDR3 region has 15 residues. The germline gives CDR1 SGHTA, CDR2 FQGNSA. J was trimmed by 1 base and V by 1 base; bases with no gene match: 1. CDR3 bases: TGTGCCAGCAGCTTAGAACAGGGGGGCACAGATACGCAGTATTTT. Protein product: CASSLEQGGTDTQYF.

This chain links TRBV14 with TRBJ2-5; D not certain. There are 13 residues in the CDR3. From germline, CDR1 is SGHDN and CDR2 FVKESK. V dropped 1 base and J dropped 0 bases, with 3 bases sitting between them. In DNA, the CDR3 is TGTGCCAGCAGCCAAGTCAACCAAGAGACCCAGTACTTC. Amino acids: CASSQVNQETQYF.

A few counts support this clone. The V and J genes are TRBV6-5 and TRBJ2-1, with D maybe TRBD2 (7 bases). With 7 bases removed from V and 9 bases from J, the gap between germline ends came to 19 bases. Germline V gene data show CDR1 as MNHEY and CDR2 as SVGAGI. The CDR3 extends over 14 amino acids. CDR3 DNA: TGTGCCAGCACCCAAAGGGGGGGGGTAGGTGAGCAGTTCTTC. Protein sequence: CASTQRGGVGEQFF.

The J gene is TRBJ1-4, the V gene TRBV4-1, with 7 positions matching TRBD1. The germline V gene has CDR1 MGHRA and CDR2 YSYEKL. The CDR3 is 17 amino acids. Trimming removed 4 bases from V and 0 bases from J; junction bases left unmatched: 8. The CDR3 sequence is CASSRTGTAATNEKLFF. In DNA, the CDR3 is TGCGCCAGCAGCCGGACCGGGACAGCCGCAACTAATGAAAAACTGTTTTTT.

The chain carries TRBV7-2 and TRBJ2-5, with 7 bases fitting TRBD1. The length of the CDR3 is 14 residues. Germline-derived CDR1 and CDR2 are SGHTA and FQGNSA. V lost 5 bases to trimming and J lost 3 bases; unmatched junction nucleotides: 6. The CDR3 is CASSRETGKETQYF. The DNA for the CDR3 is TGTGCCAGCAGCAGGGAGACAGGGAAAGAGACCCAGTACTTC.

The gene calls are TRBV9 and TRBJ2-2; 7 nucleotides line up with TRBD1. Germline CDR1 and CDR2: SGDLS and YYNGEE. With 4 bases clipped from V and 2 bases from J, the junction kept 8 bases outside the gene matches. The CDR3 has 16 amino acids. This CDR3 is CASSPWGTVNTGELFF. CDR3 in DNA: TGTGCCAGCAGCCCCTGGGGGACAGTTAACACCGGGGAGCTGTTTTTT. Variable domain in full (rest from reference TRBV9 and TRBJ2-2): DSGVTQTPKHLITATGQRVTLRCSPRSGDLSVYWYQQSLDQGLQFLIQYYNGEERAKGNILERFSAQQFPDLHSELNLSSLELGDSALYFCASSPWGTVNTGELFFGEGSRLTVL.